This record covers a single TCR beta chain. This clonotype was seen at least ten times. Its binding antigen is unknown. Base qualities were left out, and no much larger clone turns up one base away. The data belong to a study of T-cell reconstitution after alpha-beta-depleted transplantation in children (dated by TCRdb to about 2016). Broadly, across the study: The study quantitatively tracked T-cell immune reconstitution after TCRalphabeta/CD19-depleted allogeneic hematopoietic cell transplantation in children using TCR repertoire profiling.

Libraries came from PCR. This sample was sequenced with an Illumina HiSeq 2500. To normalize quantification of the TCRbeta repertoire, the TCR libraries were built with molecular barcoding that relied on unique molecular identifiers. TCRdb trimmed public reads at Q25 via fastp, called clones via MiXCR and kept in-frame beta chains. Duplicate CDR3 protein sequences are folded into a single record with the most common DNA and genes. This sample comprises some 240,000 distinct CDR3 sequences, over 9.5% of them detected only once. The ten largest clones capture approximately 5% of the sample. Taken from cysteine to phenylalanine, the CDR3 has 13 residues. Kept here is only the CDR3 DNA, which spans 39 bases and is read in frame from base 1. V gives up 3 bases and J gives up 1 base, and the segment between their germline ends measures 7 bases.

The V and J genes are TRBV12-3 or TRBV12-4 and TRBJ2-7, with the D gene not clear enough to name. Sequenced here: PBMCs from the stem cell graft donor, sampled from the stem cell graft. The sequence came from a human donor who donated a stem cell graft to a child with SCID. DNA sequence: TGTGCCAGCAGTTTCGTGGTTTCCTACGAGCAGTACTTC. Translated, this is CASSFVVSYEQYF.